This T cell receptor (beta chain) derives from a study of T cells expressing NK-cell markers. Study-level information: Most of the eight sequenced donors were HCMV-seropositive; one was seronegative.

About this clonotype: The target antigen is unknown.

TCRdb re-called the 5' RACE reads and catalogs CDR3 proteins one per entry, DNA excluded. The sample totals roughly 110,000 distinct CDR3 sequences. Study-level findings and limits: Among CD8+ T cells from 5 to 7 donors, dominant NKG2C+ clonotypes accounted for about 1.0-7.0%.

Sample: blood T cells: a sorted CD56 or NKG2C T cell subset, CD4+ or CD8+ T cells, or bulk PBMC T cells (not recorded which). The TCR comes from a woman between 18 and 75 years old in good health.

CDR3: CSARAPGLAEGNTGELFF. V usage is TRBV20-1 and J usage is TRBJ2-2; with no DNA, the TCRdb D assignment of TRBD2 cannot be verified. Germline lookup yields CDR1 DFQATT and CDR2 SNEGSKA (reference sequence). This CDR3 is 18 amino acids long.